Sequencing of this TCR beta chain was carried out in a study of cytomegalovirus exposure and HLA in healthy donors. At the level of the study: Ancestry clustering placed about four fifths of roughly 400 genotyped donors in the Caucasian-associated cluster. Findings and limits, study-wide: For TCR beta chains, V- and J-gene trimming was later linked to a missense DCLRE1C variant. Cytomegalovirus association was listed for 150 to 200 TCR beta chains.

13 Jbeta primers and 60 Vbeta primers were used for the PCR. The method was immunoSEQ multiplex PCR; TCRdb's version includes in-frame clones alone and lacks a portion of them. The repertoire holds about 150,000 clones, with about three quarters as singletons. Every donor was a healthy person donating bone marrow. On this clone: Its target is unknown.

The germline V and J ends were trimmed by 5 bases and 3 bases, with 17 bases remaining between them. CDR1 SEHNR and CDR2 FQNEAQ come from the germline V gene (reference sequence). This CDR3 region has 16 residues. This receptor was identified in a man aged 25-45 years in good health and CMV-seropositive. Sequencing was performed on PBMCs. This chain links TRBV7-9 with TRBJ1-3, with D perhaps TRBD1 (6 bases). CDR3 bases: TGTGCCAGCAGCCGACAAGCAGGGGATTATGGAAACACCATATATTTT. Amino acids: CASSRQAGDYGNTIYF.